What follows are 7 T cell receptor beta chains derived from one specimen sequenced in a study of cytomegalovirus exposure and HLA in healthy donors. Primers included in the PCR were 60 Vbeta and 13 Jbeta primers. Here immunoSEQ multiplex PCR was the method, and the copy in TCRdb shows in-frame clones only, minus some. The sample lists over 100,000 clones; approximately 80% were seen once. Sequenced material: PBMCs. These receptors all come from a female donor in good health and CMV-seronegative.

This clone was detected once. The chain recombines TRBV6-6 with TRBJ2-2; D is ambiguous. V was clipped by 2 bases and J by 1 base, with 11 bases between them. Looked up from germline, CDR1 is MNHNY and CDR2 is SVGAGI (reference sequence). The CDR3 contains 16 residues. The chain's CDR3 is CASSYPMSGNTGELFF. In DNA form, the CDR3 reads TGTGCCAGCAGTTACCCAATGTCGGGGAACACCGGGGAGCTGTTTTTT.

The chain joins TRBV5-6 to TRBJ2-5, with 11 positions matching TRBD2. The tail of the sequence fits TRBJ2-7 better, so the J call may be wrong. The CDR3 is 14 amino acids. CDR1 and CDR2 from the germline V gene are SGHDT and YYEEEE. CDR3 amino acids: CASSLSGGAYEQYF. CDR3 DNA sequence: TGTGCCAGCAGCCTTAGCGGGGGGGCCTACGAGCAGTACTTC.

CDR3 bases: TGTGCCAGCAGCCCGAGCCCGGGACAGGGCCACGAGCAGTACTTC. As protein: CASSPSPGQGHEQYF. The chain combines TRBV11-2 with TRBJ2-7; 9 bases map to TRBD1. Germline V gene sequence: CDR1 SGHAT, CDR2 FQNNGV. The CDR3 contains 15 residues. The V segment lost 5 bases and the J segment 5 bases; nucleotides outside the gene matches: 10.

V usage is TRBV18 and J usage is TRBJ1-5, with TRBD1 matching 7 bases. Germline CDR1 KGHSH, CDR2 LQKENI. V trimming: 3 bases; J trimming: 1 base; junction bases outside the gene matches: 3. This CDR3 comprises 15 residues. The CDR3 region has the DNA TGTGCCAGCTCACCCCCAGGGGGAAGCAATCAGCCCCAGCATTTT. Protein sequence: CASSPPGGSNQPQHF.

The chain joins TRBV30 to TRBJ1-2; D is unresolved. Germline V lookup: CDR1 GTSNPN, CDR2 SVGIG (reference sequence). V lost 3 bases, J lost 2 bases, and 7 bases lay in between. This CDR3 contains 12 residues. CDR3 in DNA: TGTGCCTGGAGGACGGGGAACTATGGCTACACCTTC. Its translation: CAWRTGNYGYTF. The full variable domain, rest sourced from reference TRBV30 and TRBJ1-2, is SQTIHQWPATLVQPVGSPLSLECTVEGTSNPNLYWYRQAAGRGLQLLFYSVGIGQISSEVPQNLSASRPQDRQFILSSKKLLLSDSGFYLCAWRTGNYGYTFGSGTRLTVV.

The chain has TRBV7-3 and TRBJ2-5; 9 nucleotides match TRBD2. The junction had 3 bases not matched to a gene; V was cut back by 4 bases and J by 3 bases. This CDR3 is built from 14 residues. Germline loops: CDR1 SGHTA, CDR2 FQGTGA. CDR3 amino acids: CASSSAGGKETQYF. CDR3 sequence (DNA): TGTGCCAGCAGCTCCGCGGGGGGGAAAGAGACCCAGTACTTC.

CDR3 residues: CASKNPGQGRGTEAFF. The CDR3 DNA is TGTGCCAGTAAAAACCCGGGACAGGGCAGGGGCACTGAAGCTTTCTTT. The chain is built from TRBV19 and TRBJ1-1; TRBD1 aligns across 9 bases. CDR1 is LNHDA, CDR2 SQIVND, per germline (reference sequence). Trimming took 7 bases from V and 4 from J; bases not matched to a gene: 13. The CDR3 extends over 16 amino acids.